These 27 T cell receptor beta chains came from one sample sequenced in a study of blood T cell repertoires in COVID-19. Repertoires were generated with immunoSEQ multiplex PCR, while TCRdb's copy carries only in-frame clones and drops some. The sample carries roughly 200,000 clones, about 86% recorded once. Sequenced material: PBMCs or T cells enriched from blood (not recorded which). The origin of the receptors is a woman in her 40s in a cohort exposed to, infected with or recovered from COVID-19 (not recorded which).

The gene calls are TRBV3-1 (or the pseudogene TRBV3-2) and TRBJ2-7, with 9 bases fitting TRBD1. The CDR3 covers 15 residues. CDR1 and CDR2 from the germline V gene are LGHDT and YNNKEL (reference sequence). V was pared by 2 bases and J by 2 bases, with 4 bases of the junction left unmatched. CDR3 coding DNA: TGTGCCAGCAGCCAACCGGGACAGGGAACCTACGAGCAGTACTTC. Translating gives CASSQPGQGTYEQYF.

The chain recombines TRBV7-9 with TRBJ2-1; tentative D call: TRBD2 (5 bases). CDR3 size: 17 residues. Deletions cut 1 base from V and 5 bases from J, with 18 bases between. The V gene's germline CDR1 is SEHNR and CDR2 FQNEAQ (reference sequence). The CDR3 loop is CASSLVGVKSGHNEQFF. In nucleotides, the CDR3 is TGTGCCAGCAGCTTAGTTGGGGTTAAGAGCGGACACAATGAGCAGTTCTTC.

The rearrangement uses TRBV5-1 and TRBJ2-1; the match to TRBD2 covers 14 bases. The J segment lost 9 bases and the V segment lost 4 bases, leaving 6 bases of the junction unmatched. The CDR3 has 15 amino acids. Germline values: CDR1 SGHRS, CDR2 YFSETQ. In nucleotides, the CDR3 is TGCGCCAGCAGCGAGGGACTAGCGGGGGCGGCTGAGCAGTTCTTC. As protein: CASSEGLAGAAEQFF.

The chain couples TRBV19 to TRBJ2-6; D is uncertain. From germline, CDR1 is LNHDA and CDR2 SQIVND (reference sequence). V was clipped by 3 bases and J by 2 bases, with 11 bases between them. The CDR3 has 16 amino acids. CDR3 protein: CASSMAAGPGANVLTF. The CDR3 DNA follows: TGTGCCAGTAGTATGGCTGCAGGCCCTGGGGCCAACGTCCTGACTTTC.

The chain uses TRBV20-1 and TRBJ1-2, with TRBD1 as a possible D gene (6 bases). Germline CDR1 DFQATT, CDR2 SNEGSKA (reference sequence). The CDR3 sequence is 13 residues long. Trimming left V 3 bases short and J 5 bases short, with 13 bases between. The chain's CDR3 is CSASDDTGYGYTF. The DNA of the CDR3 is TGCAGTGCTAGTGATGATACAGGGTATGGCTACACCTTC.

The chain links TRBV6-5 to TRBJ1-5; TRBD1 is a possible D gene (5 bases). This CDR3 is 13 amino acids long. Germline V gene data show CDR1 as MNHEY and CDR2 as SVGAGI. The V end lost 2 bases, the J end lost 9 bases, and 11 bases lay between the germline ends. CDR3 in amino acids: CASSYGQGGPQHF. The CDR3 DNA follows: TGTGCCAGCAGTTACGGGCAGGGTGGGCCCCAGCATTTT.

This clone has a single count. The chain carries TRBV5-1 and TRBJ2-7; TRBD1 aligns across 9 bases. The trim removed 2 bases at V and 2 bases at J, leaving 14 bases unmatched. This CDR3 has 18 residues. Looked up from germline, CDR1 is SGHRS and CDR2 is YFSETQ. CDR3 DNA sequence: TGCGCCAGCAGCTTAGACGTCACTACAGGGGGCATCGCCTACGAGCAGTACTTC. Protein: CASSLDVTTGGIAYEQYF. Complete variable domain (other parts from reference TRBV5-1 and TRBJ2-7): KAGVTQTPRYLIKTRGQQVTLSCSPISGHRSVSWYQQTPGQGLQFLFEYFSETQRNKGNFPGRFSGRQFSNSRSEMNVSTLELGDSALYLCASSLDVTTGGIAYEQYFGPGTRLTVT.

The genes are TRBV24-1 and TRBJ1-2; TRBD1 matches 7 bases. The germline gives CDR1 KGHDR, CDR2 SFDVKD. Trimming cost V 8 bases and J 0 bases; bases outside gene matches: 17. The CDR3 runs to 18 residues. The CDR3 sequence: CATTNLGQAIPTNYGYTF. The CDR3 bases are TGTGCCACCACCAATCTCGGACAGGCCATACCAACTAACTATGGCTACACCTTC.

The chain is built from TRBV4-1 and TRBJ2-1, with 10 bases that match TRBD2. The CDR3 spans 17 residues. After removal of 4 bases from V and 5 bases from J, the junction contained 11 bases not matched to a gene. Germline V gene lookup returns CDR1 MGHRA and CDR2 YSYEKL. The chain's CDR3 is CASSPRVLAGGNNEQFF. The CDR3 nucleotides are TGCGCCAGCAGCCCACGTGTTTTAGCGGGAGGCAACAATGAGCAGTTCTTC.

The CDR3 DNA reads as TGTGCCAGTAGGCCACAGGGTACCTATAATTCACCCCTCCACTTT. As protein: CASRPQGTYNSPLHF. V usage is TRBV19 and J usage is TRBJ1-6, with D tentatively TRBD1 (6 bases). Germline-derived CDR1 and CDR2 are LNHDA and SQIVND (reference sequence). The V end lost 6 bases, the J end lost 2 bases, and 11 bases lay between the germline ends. This CDR3 has 15 residues.

The chain has TRBV19 and TRBJ1-3; D perhaps matches TRBD1 (5 bases). Per germline, CDR1 LNHDA and CDR2 SQIVND (reference sequence). V was pared by 3 bases and J by 0 bases, with 9 bases between. CDR3 length: 15 amino acids. CDR3 amino acids: CASSIWGDSGNTIYF. Here the CDR3 DNA reads TGTGCCAGTAGTATCTGGGGCGACTCTGGAAACACCATATATTTT.

The chain is built from TRBV7-8 and TRBJ2-3; 9 bases are a match to TRBD2. CDR3 length: 13 amino acids. Germline V lookup: CDR1 SGHVS, CDR2 FQNEAQ. With V trimmed by 5 bases and J by 12 bases, 9 bases remained unmatched. The CDR3: CASSPSGGRVQYF. For the CDR3, the DNA is TGTGCCAGCAGCCCGAGCGGCGGGAGGGTTCAGTATTTT.

Notes on this clone: An end of the junction does not agree with germline; a read error may underlie this. V gene TRBV4-1 combines with J gene TRBJ2-7; D is possibly TRBD2 (5 bases). The CDR3 covers 13 residues. The germline V gene encodes CDR1 MGHRA and CDR2 YSYEKL. The CDR3 DNA sequence: TGCGCCAGCAGTCAAGATGGAGGAGACGAGCAGTACTTC. Its translation is CASSQDGGDEQYF.

J is TRBJ1-1 and V is TRBV13; maybe TRBD1 (5 bases). The V and J ends lost 0 bases and 5 bases respectively, with 16 bases between them. The CDR3 is 16 amino acids. In germline, CDR1 is PRHDT, CDR2 FYEKMQ (reference sequence). The CDR3: CASSLGGQGGRTEAFF. CDR3 nucleotides: TGTGCCAGCAGCTTAGGTGGTCAGGGAGGGAGGACTGAAGCTTTCTTT.

The genes are TRBV6-2 or TRBV6-3 and TRBJ2-7; possibly TRBD1 for D (5 bases). The CDR3 sequence is 12 residues long. Germline V gene lookup returns CDR1 MNHEY and CDR2 SVGEGT. V shed 4 bases and J shed 5 bases, with 9 bases lying between them. CDR3 coding DNA: TGTGCCAGCAGTTTCGGACACCACGAGCAGTACTTC. Encoded protein: CASSFGHHEQYF.

The genes are TRBV7-9 and TRBJ1-1; tentative D call: TRBD1 (6 bases). This CDR3 is built from 17 residues. Deletions cut 5 bases from V and 3 bases from J, with 22 bases between. In germline, CDR1 is SEHNR, CDR2 FQNEAQ (reference sequence). The CDR3 coding sequence is TGTGCCAGCAGCCCCCCCCGCGGGGGCGGGACCGACACTGAAGCTTTCTTT. Amino acids: CASSPPRGGGTDTEAFF.

The CDR3 nucleotides read TGTGCCAGCAGCCACCCCGGGACTAGCGGGAGGGCCAGACTGATTTACGAGCAGTACTTC. It encodes CASSHPGTSGRARLIYEQYF. This rearrangement joins TRBV6-2 or TRBV6-3 to TRBJ2-7, with TRBD2 matching 16 bases. The CDR3 is made up of 20 amino acids. From germline, CDR1 is MNHEY and CDR2 SVGEGT. The J segment lost 4 bases and the V segment lost 6 bases, leaving 18 bases of the junction unmatched.

The chain recombines TRBV10-3 with TRBJ2-2, with TRBD2 matching over 8 bases. From germline, CDR1 is ENHRY and CDR2 SYGVKD. The CDR3 has 18 amino acids. Unmatched junction bases numbered 13, after V lost 7 bases and J lost 0 bases. The CDR3 spells CAIKEAGGPTTNTGELFF. CDR3 DNA: TGTGCCATCAAAGAGGCGGGGGGCCCTACTACGAACACCGGGGAGCTGTTTTTT.

This clone was recorded a few times. This sequence joins TRBV5-1 and TRBJ1-1, with TRBD1 matching over 9 bases. The V gene's germline CDR1 is SGHRS and CDR2 YFSETQ. With 3 bases clipped from V and 1 base from J, the junction kept 16 bases outside the gene matches. The CDR3 runs 19 residues. CDR3 residues: CASSSMGQGGASRNTEAFF. CDR3 coding DNA: TGCGCCAGCAGCTCCATGGGACAGGGCGGAGCATCTCGGAACACTGAAGCTTTCTTT.

This clone came up a few times. V and J are TRBV2 and TRBJ2-7; 8 nucleotides agree with TRBD2. The CDR3 spans 14 residues. Per germline, CDR1 SNHLY and CDR2 FYNNEI. V was pared by 8 bases and J by 7 bases, with 13 bases of the junction left unmatched. The CDR3 DNA reads TGTGCCAGCGGTTACGGGACTAGTGCGGGAGAGCAGTACTTC. It is translated as CASGYGTSAGEQYF.

This clone appeared once. The V call is TRBV4-1, the J call TRBJ2-7; 8 nucleotides line up with TRBD1. The ends lost 5 bases at V and 5 bases at J; junction bases unmatched: 5. Germline lookup yields CDR1 MGHRA and CDR2 YSYEKL. The CDR3 extends over 13 amino acids. CDR3 loop: CASSASGGDEQYF. The CDR3 DNA reads TGCGCCAGCAGCGCTTCAGGGGGCGACGAGCAGTACTTC.

CDR3 DNA sequence: TGCAGCGTTGATGGGCTCATGAACACTGAAGCTTTCTTT. Protein product: CSVDGLMNTEAFF. V gene TRBV29-1 combines with J gene TRBJ1-1; the D is unclear. Trimming removed 3 bases at V and 0 bases at J, with 8 bases between. Germline V gives CDR1 SQVTM, CDR2 ANQGSEA. This CDR3 comprises 13 residues.

This clone turned up a few times. This chain links TRBV7-2 with TRBJ2-1; 8 bases agree with TRBD2. V was pared by 5 bases and J by 7 bases, with 10 bases of the junction left unmatched. The CDR3 has 15 residues. The germline CDR1 and CDR2 sequences are SGHTA and FQGNSA. Written as DNA, the CDR3 is TGTGCCAGCAGCGCGGGACTAGGGCATAGGAATGAGCAGTTCTTC. This translates into CASSAGLGHRNEQFF.

This clone has only one observation. This chain's CDR3 is CASSVEGGQGADEQYF. Written as DNA, the CDR3 is TGTGCCAGCAGCGTAGAGGGCGGGCAGGGGGCCGACGAGCAGTACTTC. The rearrangement links TRBV9 to TRBJ2-7; 8 positions match TRBD1. The V gene's germline CDR1 is SGDLS and CDR2 YYNGEE. The V segment lost 0 bases and the J segment 5 bases; nucleotides outside the gene matches: 10. The CDR3 loop spans 16 amino acids.

The J gene is TRBJ1-2, the V gene TRBV7-9, with no clear D. Germline V CDR1 and CDR2: SEHNR, FQNEAQ (reference sequence). V was pared by 1 base and J by 6 bases, with 9 bases between. The CDR3 sequence is 13 residues long. CDR3 DNA sequence: TGTGCCAGCAGCTTAGTAACGGGAGATGGCTACACCTTC. Protein product: CASSLVTGDGYTF.

This CDR3 reads CASRDRAYNEQFF. The DNA of the CDR3 is TGTGCCAGTCGGGACAGGGCCTACAATGAGCAGTTCTTC. The chain combines TRBV2 with TRBJ2-1; TRBD1 aligns across 9 bases. The V gene end was trimmed by 9 bases and the J gene end by 2 bases; junction bases not matched to a gene: 2. The CDR3 covers 13 residues. CDR1 and CDR2 from the germline V gene are SNHLY and FYNNEI.

There are a few counts of this clone. The genes are TRBV10-1 and TRBJ2-7; D is unresolved. Germline CDR1 reads WNHNN; CDR2 reads SYGVQD (reference sequence). This CDR3 comprises 13 residues. V was cut by 0 bases and J by 3 bases, with 6 bases left in between. CDR3 in DNA: TGCGCCAGCAGTGAGTCGAACAGCTACGAGCAGTACTTC. Residues: CASSESNSYEQYF.